This T cell receptor beta chain was captured by sequencing in a study of breast tumors, draining lymph nodes, adjacent tissues. In TCRdb, the multiplex PCR reads were re-called with MiXCR into one record per CDR3 protein. The sample carries about 110,000 distinct CDR3 sequences, about 30% recorded once. The CDR3 length is 17 residues. V lost 3 bases and J lost 0; bases outside the gene matches: 7. Germline CDR1 reads MDHEN; CDR2 reads SYDVKM. The table lists this clonotype with a few counts. Axillary draining lymph nodes of breast cancer patients supplied the node samples. The sample comprised axillary lymph node tissue. This TCR derives from a female donor with breast cancer. Some clones in this sample may be carry-over from other donors' samples. The chain uses TRBV28 and TRBJ1-1; 10 bases align to TRBD1. CDR3 DNA sequence: TGTGCCAGCAGTTTGGGGACAGGGGAATACATGAACACTGAAGCTTTCTTT. Amino acid sequence: CASSLGTGEYMNTEAFF.